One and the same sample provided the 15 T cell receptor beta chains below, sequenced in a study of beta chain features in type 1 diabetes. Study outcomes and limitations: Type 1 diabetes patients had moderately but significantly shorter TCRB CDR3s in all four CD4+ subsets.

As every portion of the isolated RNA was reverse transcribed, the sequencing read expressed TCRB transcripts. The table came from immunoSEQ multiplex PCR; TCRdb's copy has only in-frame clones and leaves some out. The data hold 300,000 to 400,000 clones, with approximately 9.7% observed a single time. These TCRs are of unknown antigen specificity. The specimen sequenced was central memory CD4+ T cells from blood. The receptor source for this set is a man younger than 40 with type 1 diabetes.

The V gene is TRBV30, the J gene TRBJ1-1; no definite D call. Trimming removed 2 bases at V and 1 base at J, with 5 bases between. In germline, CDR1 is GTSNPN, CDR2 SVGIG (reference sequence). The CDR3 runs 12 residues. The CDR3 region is CAWSMTNTEAFF. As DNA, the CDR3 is TGTGCCTGGAGTATGACGAACACTGAAGCTTTCTTT.

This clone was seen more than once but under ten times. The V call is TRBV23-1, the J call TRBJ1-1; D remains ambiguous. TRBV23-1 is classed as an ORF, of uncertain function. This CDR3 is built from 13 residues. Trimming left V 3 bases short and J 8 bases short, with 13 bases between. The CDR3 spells CASSQAGLLEAFF. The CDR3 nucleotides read TGCGCCAGCAGTCAGGCAGGTCTCCTGGAAGCTTTCTTT.

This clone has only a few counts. For the CDR3, the DNA is TGCAGCGTTGGTGGAGAAGGGGCATGGAAGGAGACCCAGTACTTC. Its translation: CSVGGEGAWKETQYF. The chain carries TRBV29-1 and TRBJ2-5; D may be TRBD1 (5 bases). The CDR3 consists of 15 residues. The germline CDR1 and CDR2 sequences are SQVTM and ANQGSEA. V shed 4 bases and J shed 5 bases, with 20 bases lying between them.

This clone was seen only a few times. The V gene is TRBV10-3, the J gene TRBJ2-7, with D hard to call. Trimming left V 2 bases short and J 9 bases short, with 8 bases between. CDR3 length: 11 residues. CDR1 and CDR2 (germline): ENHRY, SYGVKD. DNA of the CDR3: TGTGCCATCAGTGAGGGGCCCGGGCAGTACTTC. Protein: CAISEGPGQYF.

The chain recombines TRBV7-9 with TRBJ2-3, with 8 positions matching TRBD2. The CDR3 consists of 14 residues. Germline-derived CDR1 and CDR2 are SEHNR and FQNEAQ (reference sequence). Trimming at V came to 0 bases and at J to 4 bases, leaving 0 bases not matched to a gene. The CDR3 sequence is CASSLARGADTQYF. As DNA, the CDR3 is TGTGCCAGCAGCTTAGCGCGGGGGGCAGATACGCAGTATTTT.

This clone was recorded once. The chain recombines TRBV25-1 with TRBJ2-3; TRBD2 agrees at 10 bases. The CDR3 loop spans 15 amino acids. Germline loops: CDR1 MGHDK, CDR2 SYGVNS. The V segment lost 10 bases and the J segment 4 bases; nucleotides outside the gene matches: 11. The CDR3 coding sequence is TGTGCCACTAAAGGGTCTAGCGGGGGTTCAGATACGCAGTATTTT. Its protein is CATKGSSGGSDTQYF.

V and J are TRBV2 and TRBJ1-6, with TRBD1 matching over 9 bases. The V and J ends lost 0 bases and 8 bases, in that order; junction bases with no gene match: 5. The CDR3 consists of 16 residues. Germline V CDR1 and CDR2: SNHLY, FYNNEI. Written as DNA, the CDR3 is TGTGCCAGCAGTGAAGCCGTGGGACAGGGCTATTCACCCCTCCACTTT. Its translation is CASSEAVGQGYSPLHF.

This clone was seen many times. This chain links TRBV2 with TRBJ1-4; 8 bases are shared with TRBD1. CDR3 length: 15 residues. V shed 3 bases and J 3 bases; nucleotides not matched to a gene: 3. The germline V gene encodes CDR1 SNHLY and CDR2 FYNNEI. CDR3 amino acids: CASSEGTGANEKLFF. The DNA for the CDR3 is TGTGCCAGCAGTGAGGGGACAGGAGCTAATGAAAAACTGTTTTTT.

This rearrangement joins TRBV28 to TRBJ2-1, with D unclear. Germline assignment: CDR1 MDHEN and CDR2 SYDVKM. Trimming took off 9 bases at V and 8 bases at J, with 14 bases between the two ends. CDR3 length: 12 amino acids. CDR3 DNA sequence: TGTGCCAGTACAAAAGTTTCAGATGAGCAGTTCTTC. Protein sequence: CASTKVSDEQFF.

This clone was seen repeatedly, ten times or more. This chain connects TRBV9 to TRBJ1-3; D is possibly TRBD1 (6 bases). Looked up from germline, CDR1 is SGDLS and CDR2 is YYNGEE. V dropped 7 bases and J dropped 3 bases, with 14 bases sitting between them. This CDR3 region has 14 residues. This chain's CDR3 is CASCPTGFGNTIYF. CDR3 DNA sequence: TGTGCCAGCTGCCCGACAGGCTTTGGAAACACCATATATTTT.

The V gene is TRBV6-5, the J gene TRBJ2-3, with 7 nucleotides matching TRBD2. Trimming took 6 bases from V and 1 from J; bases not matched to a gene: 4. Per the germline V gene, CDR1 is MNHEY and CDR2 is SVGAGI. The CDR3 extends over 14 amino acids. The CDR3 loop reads CASSRGVRTDTQYF. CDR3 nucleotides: TGTGCCAGCAGCCGGGGGGTCCGCACAGATACGCAGTATTTT.

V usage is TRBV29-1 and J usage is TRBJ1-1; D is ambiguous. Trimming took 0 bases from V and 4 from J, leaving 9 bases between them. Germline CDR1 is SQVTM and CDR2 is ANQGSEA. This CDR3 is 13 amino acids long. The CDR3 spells CSVEDMISTEAFF. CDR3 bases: TGCAGCGTTGAAGATATGATCAGCACTGAAGCTTTCTTT.

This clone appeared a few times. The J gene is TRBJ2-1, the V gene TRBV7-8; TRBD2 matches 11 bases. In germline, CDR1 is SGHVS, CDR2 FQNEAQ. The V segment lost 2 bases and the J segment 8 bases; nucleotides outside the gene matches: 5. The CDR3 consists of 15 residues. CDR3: CASSLLAGGLYEQFF. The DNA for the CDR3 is TGTGCCAGCAGCTTATTAGCGGGGGGGCTGTATGAGCAGTTCTTC.

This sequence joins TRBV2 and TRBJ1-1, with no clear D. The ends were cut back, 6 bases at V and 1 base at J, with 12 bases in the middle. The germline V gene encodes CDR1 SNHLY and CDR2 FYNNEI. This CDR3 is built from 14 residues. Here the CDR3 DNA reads TGTGCCAGCAGCCTATTTCAAGGGAACACTGAAGCTTTCTTT. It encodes CASSLFQGNTEAFF.

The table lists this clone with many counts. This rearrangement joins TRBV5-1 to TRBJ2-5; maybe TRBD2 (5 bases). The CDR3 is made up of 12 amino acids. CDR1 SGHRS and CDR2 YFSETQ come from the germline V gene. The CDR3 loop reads CASQAEGETQYF. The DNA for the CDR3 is TGCGCTTCCCAGGCTGAGGGAGAGACCCAGTACTTC.